A selection of T cell receptor beta chains follows, all from one sample in a study of T-cell reconstitution after alpha-beta-depleted transplantation in children. TCRdb used MiXCR to reprocess the PCR reads, holding one entry per CDR3 protein. The sample holds 670,000 or so distinct CDR3 sequences, roughly 13% seen once. The sample here was PBMCs, taken before TCRalphabeta/CD19-depleted stem cell transplant. The receptors here all came from a girl aged 2-10 years with congenital amegakaryocytic thrombocytopenia, due to receive a stem cell transplant. The CDR3 runs from the conserved cysteine through the conserved F or W. D genes are given only for firm matches. For some rows the clone size is stated as once, few or many, or as a class when expanded; others skip it.

d_call j_call clone_size v_call cdr3_aa cdr3_nt
NA TRBJ1-1 many TRBV12-3/TRBV12-4 CASSFQTGPTTEAFF TGTGCCAGCAGTTTTCAGACCGGGCCGACAACTGAAGCTTTCTTT
NA TRBJ1-2 NA TRBV6-5 CASSGFPYGYTF TGTGCCAGCAGCGGGTTCCCCTATGGCTACACCTTC
TRBD1 TRBJ2-7 many TRBV5-1 CASSVGTGSYEQYF TGTGCCAGCAGTGTTGGGACAGGAAGCTACGAGCAGTACTTC
NA TRBJ1-2 NA TRBV20-1 CSASPSTISQYGYTF TGCAGTGCTAGTCCTTCCACGATAAGCCAATATGGCTACACCTTC
NA TRBJ2-7 many TRBV10-3 CAISEYEQYF TGTGCCATCAGTGAATACGAGCAGTACTTC
NA TRBJ2-3 NA TRBV5-6 CASSLAGTPIFSDTQYF TGTGCCAGCAGCTTGGCGGGGACACCAATCTTTTCAGATACGCAGTATTTT
TRBD2 TRBJ2-5 many TRBV20-1 CSARTSFGETQYF TGCAGTGCCAGGACTAGCTTCGGAGAGACCCAGTACTTC
NA TRBJ2-3 few TRBV7-9 CASSPVDTQYF TGTGCCAGTTCCCCGGTAGATACGCAGTATTTT
NA TRBJ2-4 many TRBV28 CASRDIGAGAKNIQYF TGTGCCAGCCGAGACATTGGTGCGGGTGCCAAAAACATTCAGTACTTC
NA TRBJ2-1 NA TRBV3-1 CASSQEILAVYNEQFF TGTGCCAGCAGCCAGGAAATTTTAGCGGTCTACAATGAGCAGTTCTTC
NA TRBJ1-3 NA TRBV20-1 CSASGSGNTLYF TGCAGTGCTTCAGGGTCTGGAAACACCTTATATTTT
TRBD1 TRBJ2-7 many TRBV6-1 CASSKSGGVSEQYF TGTGCCAGCAGTAAATCAGGGGGCGTATCCGAGCAGTACTTC
NA TRBJ2-2 few TRBV7-8 CASSLVDITGELFF TGTGCCAGCAGCTTGGTGGACATTACCGGGGAGCTGTTTTTT
TRBD2 TRBJ2-7 many TRBV20-1 CSARPSGRSGQYF TGCAGTGCTAGACCTAGCGGGAGATCCGGGCAGTACTTC
TRBD2 TRBJ2-2 few TRBV12-3/TRBV12-4 CATGTSGADGELFF TGTGCCACCGGGACTAGCGGCGCAGACGGGGAGCTGTTTTTT
NA TRBJ2-3 many TRBV11-2 CASSLVSLTQYF TGTGCCAGCAGCTTAGTCTCCCTTACGCAGTATTTT
NA TRBJ2-1 NA TRBV5-1 CASSFQGHEQFF TGCGCCAGCAGCTTTCAGGGGCATGAGCAGTTCTTC
NA TRBJ2-3 many TRBV29-1 CSVDVPSTDTQYF TGCAGCGTAGACGTTCCTAGCACAGATACGCAGTATTTT